This T cell receptor beta chain was retrieved from a study of regulatory T cells. Whole-study findings and limits: Skewed V and J usage and few unique V-J pairs marked patient repertoires, most in Tregs. In CD3G-deficient patients, conventional CD4+ T cells were enriched for hydrophobic CDR3 residues at positions 6 and 7.

As for this clone: No antigen is known for it.

All CD3G-deficient patients showed autoimmunity, more severe in two. V lost 5 bases and J lost 5, with 15 bases in between. In germline, CDR1 is SGHTA, CDR2 FQGTGA. The CDR3 extends over 14 amino acids. The primer mix had 52 TRBV and 13 TRBJ primers. Generated by immunoSEQ multiplex PCR, the TCRdb table keeps only in-frame clones and is missing some. This sample has tens of thousands of clones, with 93% found just once. The sequence was obtained from a child aged 2-15 years with CD3G deficiency. V is TRBV7-3 and J is TRBJ2-5, with D perhaps being TRBD1 or TRBD2 (6 bases each). Sequencing was carried out using conventional CD4+ T cells sorted from blood. The CDR3 DNA sequence: TGTGCCAGCAGCAAACGGGGGCGACGGGAGACCCAGTACTTC. Translated, it gives CASSKRGRRETQYF.